The 3 T cell receptor beta chains in this list originate from one sample, sequenced in a study of cytomegalovirus exposure and HLA in healthy donors (dated by TCRdb to the late 2010s). The library was obtained by the immunoSEQ multiplex PCR assay. The multiplex PCR relied on a mix of 60 forward primers for TCR Vbeta segments and 13 reverse primers for TCR Jbeta segments. TCRdb retrieved this table from immuneACCESS and kept in-frame rearrangements only. Not all clones are present; in checked studies, unresolved V genes account for under half, and no reason is known for the remainder. A total of 130,000 or so clones appear in this sample, roughly 73% of them only once. Approximately 1.5% of the sample lies in the top ten. Sequences were obtained from PBMCs. The receptors stem from a female donor in good health and CMV-seronegative.

To note about this clone: A junction boundary mismatches the germline segment, possibly from a read error. The V call is TRBV6-5, the J call TRBJ2-5; D gene unclear. Germline loops: CDR1 MNHEY, CDR2 SVGAGI. CDR3 size: 13 residues. DNA of the CDR3: TGTGCCAGCAGTTACGAAGACCAAGAGGCCCAGTACTTC. Translating gives CASSYEDQEAQYF.

In its sample, this clone was seen once. J is TRBJ1-6 and V is TRBV5-1; D not resolved. This CDR3 is built from 17 residues. With 3 bases removed from V and 6 bases from J, the gap between germline ends came to 19 bases. The germline gives CDR1 SGHRS, CDR2 YFSETQ. CDR3 DNA sequence: TGCGCCAGCAGCTCGCGGGAAGGTACCCCTCCTAATTCACCCCTCCACTTT. The encoded protein is CASSSREGTPPNSPLHF. The whole variable domain, filled in from reference TRBV5-1 and TRBJ1-6, reads KAGVTQTPRYLIKTRGQQVTLSCSPISGHRSVSWYQQTPGQGLQFLFEYFSETQRNKGNFPGRFSGRQFSNSRSEMNVSTLELGDSALYLCASSSREGTPPNSPLHFGNGTRLTVT.

This clone was counted a few times. The V call is TRBV2, the J call TRBJ2-6, with D maybe TRBD1 (5 bases). CDR1 is SNHLY, CDR2 FYNNEI, per germline. Deletions cut 7 bases from V and 2 bases from J, with 6 bases between. The CDR3 length is 13 residues. Written as DNA, the CDR3 is TGTGCCAGCACACAGGCTGGGGCCAACGTCCTGACTTTC. It yields the protein CASTQAGANVLTF.